Presented here are 20 T cell receptor beta chains from one specimen sequenced in a study of shared clonotypes between healthy human individuals. Clones were sequenced by immunoSEQ multiplex PCR, and TCRdb holds only the in-frame ones, with some missing. The table lists around 2.5 million clones, 90% to 95% of them singletons. Sequenced: naive CD4+ T cells from PBMCs. Specified subset: CD45RA+ positively selected. These receptors were taken from a man aged 18 to 29 in good health. Some clones in this sample may be carry-over from other donors' samples.

The J gene is TRBJ2-2, the V gene TRBV7-9, with TRBD2 as a possible D gene (6 bases). The germline CDR1 and CDR2 sequences are SEHNR and FQNEAQ (reference sequence). The CDR3 contains 15 residues. V was clipped by 8 bases and J by 3 bases, with 16 bases between them. CDR3 DNA sequence: TGTGCCAGCCCTCGGCCCCCGGGGGACACCGGGGAGCTGTTTTTT. Encoded protein: CASPRPPGDTGELFF. Combining the CDR3 with reference TRBV7-9 and TRBJ2-2 gives the whole variable domain DTGVSQNPRHKITKRGQNVTFRCDPISEHNRLYWYRQTLGQGPEFLTYFQNEAQLEKSRLLSDRFSAERPKGSFSTLEIQRTEQGDSAMYLCASPRPPGDTGELFFGEGSRLTVL.

The V and J genes are TRBV6-1 and TRBJ2-1, with TRBD2 identical over 10 bases. The CDR3 sequence is 15 residues long. The V gene's germline CDR1 is MNHNS and CDR2 SASEGT. With 6 bases clipped from V and 6 bases from J, the junction kept 8 bases outside the gene matches. The chain's CDR3 is CASRVTIAGGNEQFF. CDR3 coding DNA: TGTGCCAGCAGAGTTACTATAGCGGGAGGCAATGAGCAGTTCTTC.

This sequence joins TRBV6-6 and TRBJ2-1, with TRBD2 matching over 9 bases. V lost 3 bases, J lost 5 bases, and 8 bases stayed unmatched. Germline V gene lookup returns CDR1 MNHNY and CDR2 SVGAGI (reference sequence). CDR3 length: 16 amino acids. The CDR3 protein is CASSYHRTSVDNEQFF. In nucleotides, the CDR3 is TGTGCCAGCAGTTATCACCGGACTAGCGTCGACAATGAGCAGTTCTTC.

The CDR3 region is CASSPGRDRVVNQPQHF. DNA for the CDR3: TGTGCCAGCAGCCCCGGCCGGGACAGGGTTGTCAATCAGCCCCAGCATTTT. The rearrangement links TRBV7-8 to TRBJ1-5, with 9 bases matching TRBD1. CDR1 SGHVS and CDR2 FQNEAQ come from the germline V gene. The ends lost 5 bases at V and 3 bases at J; junction bases unmatched: 11. The length of the CDR3 is 17 residues. Supplemented by reference TRBV7-8 and TRBJ1-5, the full variable domain reads GAGVSQSPRYKVAKRGQDVALRCDPISGHVSLFWYQQALGQGPEFLTYFQNEAQLDKSGLPSDRFFAERPEGSVSTLKIQRTQQEDSAVYLCASSPGRDRVVNQPQHFGDGTRLSIL.

DNA of the CDR3: TGTGCCAGCAGCGAAGGACTATTTTCCGGGGAGCTGTTTTTT. It specifies CASSEGLFSGELFF. This chain connects TRBV5-8 to TRBJ2-2, with D possibly TRBD2 on 6 matching bases. Germline V lookup: CDR1 SGHTS, CDR2 YDEGEE. The CDR3 runs to 14 residues. V dropped 4 bases and J dropped 6 bases, with 13 bases sitting between them. Full variable domain (missing parts from reference TRBV5-8 and TRBJ2-2): EAGVTQSPTHLIKTRGQQATLRCSPISGHTSVYWYQQALGLGLQFLLWYDEGEERNRGNFPPRFSGRQFPNYSSELNVNALELEDSALYLCASSEGLFSGELFFGEGSRLTVL.

V is TRBV28 and J is TRBJ1-3, with D possibly TRBD1 on 5 matching bases. CDR1 and CDR2 (germline): MDHEN, SYDVKM. The CDR3 has 16 amino acids. V was clipped by 4 bases and J by 0 bases, with 13 bases between them. In DNA, the CDR3 is TGTGCCAGCAGTTCCCGGGACTCCAGCTCTGGAAACACCATATATTTT. Protein product: CASSSRDSSSGNTIYF.

This clone is a singleton in its sample. J is TRBJ2-7 and V is TRBV7-9, with TRBD2 matching over 12 bases. This CDR3 is built from 15 residues. J lost 1 base, V lost 6 bases, and 4 bases had no gene match. From germline, CDR1 is SEHNR and CDR2 FQNEAQ (reference sequence). The CDR3 sequence is CASRPLAGGSYEQYF. As DNA, the CDR3 is TGTGCCAGCAGGCCACTAGCGGGAGGTTCCTACGAGCAGTACTTC.

The chain employs TRBV5-1 and TRBJ2-2, with D unclear. CDR1 SGHRS and CDR2 YFSETQ come from the germline V gene. This CDR3 is built from 15 residues. Trimming removed 1 base from V and 5 bases from J, with 12 bases in between. In DNA, the CDR3 is TGCGCCAGCAGCTTGATCTCAGATCAGACCGGGGAGCTGTTTTTT. As protein: CASSLISDQTGELFF.

This clone appeared a single time. Other DNA sequences of this sample code for an identical CDR3. The chain joins TRBV20-1 to TRBJ1-5; D is unclear. This CDR3 comprises 11 residues. Trimming took off 3 bases at V and 9 bases at J, with 9 bases between the two ends. CDR1 is DFQATT and CDR2 is SNEGSKA in the germline V gene (reference sequence). The CDR3 here is CSARDLGPQHF. In DNA form, the CDR3 reads TGCAGTGCTAGGGACTTGGGGCCCCAGCATTTT.

This chain uses TRBV5-1 with TRBJ2-2; TRBD2 matches 12 bases. The CDR3 sequence is 19 residues long. From germline, CDR1 is SGHRS and CDR2 YFSETQ. V shed 1 base, J shed 3 bases, and the junction held 10 bases outside the gene matches. The CDR3 region has the DNA TGCGCCAGCAGCTTGCGGACTAGCGGGATTCGGTGGGACACCGGGGAGCTGTTTTTT. Translated, it gives CASSLRTSGIRWDTGELFF. Full variable domain (outside the CDR3, taken from reference TRBV5-1 and TRBJ2-2): KAGVTQTPRYLIKTRGQQVTLSCSPISGHRSVSWYQQTPGQGLQFLFEYFSETQRNKGNFPGRFSGRQFSNSRSEMNVSTLELGDSALYLCASSLRTSGIRWDTGELFFGEGSRLTVL.

The genes are TRBV28 and TRBJ1-4; D is unresolved. Germline CDR1 and CDR2: MDHEN and SYDVKM. This CDR3 has 14 amino acids. Between the trimmed V and J ends, which lost 4 bases and 4 bases, there was a span of 10 bases. The CDR3 nucleotides are TGTGCCAGCAGTTCAAGGGCCGTTAATGAAAAACTGTTTTTT. Its protein product is CASSSRAVNEKLFF.

The chain combines TRBV9 with TRBJ1-1; D may be TRBD1 (6 bases). V lost 0 bases to trimming and J lost 5 bases, with 14 bases between them. This CDR3 region has 15 residues. The germline CDR1 and CDR2 sequences are SGDLS and YYNGEE. The CDR3 region has the DNA TGTGCCAGCAGCGTAGAAGGTTCAGGGGCTACTGAAGCTTTCTTT. Amino acids: CASSVEGSGATEAFF.

This rearrangement joins TRBV23-1 to TRBJ2-1; a possible D gene is TRBD2 (6 bases). TRBV23-1 is an ORF, and what it does is uncertain. There are 13 residues in the CDR3. V lost 8 bases and J lost 5, with 13 bases in between. The CDR3, as DNA: TGCGCCAGCTCCGGGGAGCGGGACAATGAGCAGTTCTTC. Translated: CASSGERDNEQFF.

The chain has TRBV9 and TRBJ1-2; perhaps TRBD1 as D (5 bases). Trimming left V 2 bases short and J 8 bases short, with 16 bases between. Germline CDR1 SGDLS, CDR2 YYNGEE. This CDR3 has 14 residues. The CDR3 reads CASSVIGQEGGYTF. Written as DNA, the CDR3 is TGTGCCAGCAGCGTTATCGGGCAGGAGGGGGGCTACACCTTC.

On this clone: This sample also contains other DNA sequences that code for the same CDR3. The J gene is TRBJ2-2, the V gene TRBV5-5, with 11 bases fitting TRBD1. Germline V CDR1 and CDR2: SGHKS, YYEKEE (reference sequence). The CDR3 runs 16 residues. V trimming: 1 base; J trimming: 4 bases; junction bases outside the gene matches: 3. This chain's CDR3 is CASSLPGTGGTGELFF. The CDR3 DNA follows: TGTGCCAGCAGCTTGCCCGGGACAGGGGGCACCGGGGAGCTGTTTTTT.

The genes are TRBV7-8 and TRBJ2-7; D unclear. V was trimmed by 8 bases and J by 0 bases, leaving 11 bases between them. The CDR3 spans 13 residues. Germline CDR1 is SGHVS and CDR2 is FQNEAQ. In nucleotides, the CDR3 is TGTGCCAGCCGTGGACCTGACTCCTACGAGCAGTACTTC. It yields the protein CASRGPDSYEQYF. Full variable domain (missing parts from reference TRBV7-8 and TRBJ2-7): GAGVSQSPRYKVAKRGQDVALRCDPISGHVSLFWYQQALGQGPEFLTYFQNEAQLDKSGLPSDRFFAERPEGSVSTLKIQRTQQEDSAVYLCASRGPDSYEQYFGPGTRLTVT.

The V and J genes are TRBV28 and TRBJ1-2, with D uncertain. This CDR3 region has 11 residues. Trimming left V 4 bases short and J 8 bases short, with 8 bases between. CDR1 and CDR2 (germline): MDHEN, SYDVKM. The CDR3 DNA reads TGTGCCAGCAGTTCCCGTATGGGCTACACCTTC. This sequence encodes CASSSRMGYTF.

The chain carries TRBV6-1 and TRBJ2-2, with D tentatively TRBD2 (6 bases). With 2 bases removed from V and 6 bases from J, the gap between germline ends came to 22 bases. The germline V gene encodes CDR1 MNHNS and CDR2 SASEGT. The CDR3 loop spans 18 amino acids. This CDR3 reads CASSESLVTGTWAGELFF. The CDR3 coding sequence is TGTGCCAGCAGTGAATCCCTTGTTACCGGGACTTGGGCCGGGGAGCTGTTTTTT.

V gene TRBV25-1 combines with J gene TRBJ2-7; the D is unclear. There are 13 residues in the CDR3. CDR1 and CDR2 (germline): MGHDK, SYGVNS. V was pared by 5 bases and J by 0 bases, with 8 bases between. DNA of the CDR3: TGTGCCAGCAGTTCGGCGGCCTCCTACGAGCAGTACTTC. Amino acid sequence: CASSSAASYEQYF.

The chain uses TRBV5-4 and TRBJ1-2; D gene unclear. V lost 0 bases and J lost 7, with 16 bases in between. The germline CDR1 and CDR2 sequences are SGHNT and YYREEE (reference sequence). This CDR3 has 15 residues. CDR3 in amino acids: CASSLVTNSERGYTF. CDR3 DNA: TGTGCCAGCAGCTTGGTTACCAACAGTGAACGTGGCTACACCTTC.